Listed below are T cell receptor beta chains from one sample, sequenced in a study of Ad26.COV2.S vaccination and SARS-CoV-2 variants. TCRdb keeps only in-frame clones here, not all; method: immunoSEQ multiplex PCR. This sample has about 370,000 clones; about nine tenths occur once, and the top ten carry 1.9%. The material was peripheral blood, obtained in a trial of Ad26.COV2.S vaccine versus placebo. Receptor source: a person aged 18 to 59 who received the Ad26.COV2.S COVID-19 vaccine or a placebo. The CDR3 runs from the conserved cysteine through the conserved F or W. Each record gives: CDR3 length, J gene, D gene, V gene, CDR3 DNA, CDR3 protein. The D gene is left open where the match is weak.

17	TRBJ2-2	TRBD2	TRBV6-1	TGTGCCAGCAGTGAAGCGCCCCTAGCGGGAGGGTCCGGGGAGCTGTTTTTT	CASSEAPLAGGSGELFF
15	TRBJ2-1	TRBD2	TRBV3-1/TRBV3-2	TGTGCCAGCAGGCCACTAGCGGGAGGGCACCATGAGCAGTTCTTC	CASRPLAGGHHEQFF
14	TRBJ1-2	TRBD1	TRBV18	TGTGCCAGCTCCGGCGGGACAGGGGAGTATGGCTACACCTTC	CASSGGTGEYGYTF
14	TRBJ2-5	TRBD1	TRBV11-3	TGTGCCAGCAGCTTAGGGACAGGCCAAGAGACCCAGTACTTC	CASSLGTGQETQYF
15	TRBJ1-1	NA	TRBV7-2	TGTGCCAGCAGCTTAGGGGGAACAAGGAACACTGAAGCTTTCTTT	CASSLGGTRNTEAFF
15	TRBJ2-5	NA	TRBV3-1/TRBV3-2	TGTGCCAGCAGCCAAGCACAGTCAAACCAAGAGACCCAGTACTTC	CASSQAQSNQETQYF
16	TRBJ2-3	TRBD1	TRBV6-2/TRBV6-3	TGTGCCAGCAGTCTTACCAACAGGGGATACACAGATACGCAGTATTTT	CASSLTNRGYTDTQYF
14	TRBJ2-1	NA	TRBV6-5	TGTGCCAGCAGGGGGTCTGACTCCTACAATGAGCAGTTCTTC	CASRGSDSYNEQFF
17	TRBJ2-3	TRBD2	TRBV19	TGTGCCAGTAGTTCCGGACTAGCGGGAAGGGGGGCGGGTACGCAGTATTTT	CASSSGLAGRGAGTQYF
20	TRBJ1-1	NA	TRBV30	TGTGCCTGGACCTCCCACTTGGAGGCAGGGGCGGACCAGCTGAACACTGAAGCTTTCTTT	CAWTSHLEAGADQLNTEAFF
13	TRBJ2-7	TRBD1	TRBV6-5	TGTGCCAGCAGTTTGACAGGGGCCTACGAGCAGTACTTC	CASSLTGAYEQYF
19	TRBJ2-1	TRBD2	TRBV6-4	TGTGCCAGCAGTGACTTCGGGACTAGCGGGAGGGCCGGGAGATATGAGCAGTTCTTC	CASSDFGTSGRAGRYEQFF
11	TRBJ2-2	NA	TRBV6-5	TGTGCCAGCGAACAACCCGGGGAGCTGTTTTTT	CASEQPGELFF
14	TRBJ1-2	NA	TRBV25-1	TGTGCCAGCAGTGAATCGGGGGGGAGGTATGGCTACACCTTC	CASSESGGRYGYTF
13	TRBJ1-2	NA	TRBV30	TGTGCCTGGAGTATGGCCAGCGACTATGGCTACACCTTC	CAWSMASDYGYTF
17	TRBJ2-6	NA	TRBV4-3	TGCGCCAGCAGCCAAGTCAGCTCCAACTCTGGGGCCAACGTCCTGACTTTC	CASSQVSSNSGANVLTF
16	TRBJ2-1	NA	TRBV4-1	TGCGCCAGCAGCCAAGAATCCGGGACATCCTACAATGAGCAGTTCTTC	CASSQESGTSYNEQFF
15	TRBJ1-2	NA	TRBV30	TGTGCCTGGAGCTCCGCGGGGGGCCTACACTATGGCTACACCTTC	CAWSSAGGLHYGYTF
16	TRBJ2-7	TRBD2	TRBV28	TGTGCCAGCAGCCGAGGGGGTAGCGGGGGGACCTACGAGCAGTACTTC	CASSRGGSGGTYEQYF